This T cell receptor beta chain stems from a study of cytomegalovirus exposure and HLA in healthy donors. Study summary: HLA-typed donors contributed 65 million to 85 million unique TCRs, which were held in an early data release.

Study results and limitations: As a later analysis showed, a missense DCLRE1C variant was linked to trimming of TCR beta V- and J-genes. When analyzed later, the rates of TCR association showed variation by HLA locus, with DRB1 the most and HLA-C the fewest. Listed as cytomegalovirus-associated were 170 or so TCR beta chains.

CDR3 length equals 15 residues. Trimming pared 5 bases from V and 3 bases from J, leaving 16 bases between. Germline V gives CDR1 MDHEN, CDR2 SYDVKM. To note about this clone: Its antigen is not identified.

Primers for the PCR totalled 60 Vbeta and 13 Jbeta. Assay: immunoSEQ multiplex PCR; the TCRdb copy retains only in-frame clones and omits some. Here the sample spans some 180,000 clones, 82% being singletons. The receptor's source is a man in his forties or fifties in good health and CMV-seronegative. Sequencing was done on a sample of PBMCs. The chain recombines TRBV28 with TRBJ1-2, with D perhaps matching TRBD1 (5 bases). CDR3 sequence (DNA): TGTGCCAGCAGTGCGCCTTCGACAGAGCACTATGGCTACACCTTC. Protein sequence: CASSAPSTEHYGYTF.